This T cell receptor (beta chain) is from a study of spatial heterogeneity in lung cancer. Study details: Around 68 TRACERx patients with early, untreated non-small cell lung cancer donated samples. Follow-up PBMC specimens underwent sequencing when available; their median timing was approximately 22 months after resection. Alpha-chain sequences were consistently detected in smaller numbers than beta-chain sequences. Raw sequencing reads included, on average, more than 8.5 appearances of each unique TCR and UMI combination.

As to time point: blood at routine non-recurrence follow-up after resection. No cell sorting; template was whole RNA from tumor, lung tissue or PBMC. TCRdb used MiXCR to reprocess the 5' RACE reads, holding one entry per CDR3 protein. The profile shows 95,000 to 130,000 distinct CDR3 sequences, 12% of them singletons. The sequence derives from a male donor with early-stage non-small cell lung cancer. This sample comprised PBMCs, obtained at follow-up.

The CDR3 DNA reads TGTGCCAGCAATCCGGGACAAGCGGACACTGAAGCTTTCTTT. Translated, it gives CASNPGQADTEAFF. The genes are TRBV5-8 and TRBJ1-1, with D tentatively TRBD1 (6 bases). The CDR3 spans 14 residues. Germline values: CDR1 SGHTS, CDR2 YDEGEE. The ends were cut back, 6 bases at V and 3 bases at J, with 15 bases in the middle.